The 31 T cell receptor beta chains reported below all come from one sample, sequenced in a study of CD8+ T cells in alopecia areata (dated by TCRdb to 2016 to 2018). Library generation was performed with the immunoSEQ multiplex PCR assay. RNA was extracted from all samples and reverse transcribed into cDNA as template for TCR sequencing. TCRdb mirrors the immuneACCESS table, restricted to in-frame sequences. Some clones are absent from its copies; in checked studies, under half trace to an unresolved V gene, and the reason for the others is unknown. The sample table lists 150,000 to 200,000 clones, over 50% of them with a count of one. Around 15% of the sample is in the top ten clones. The time point label, read with the paper, signifies: baseline before oral tofacitinib. The specimen comprised CD4+ T cells sorted from blood, sampled at week 0. The receptors come from a human donor with alopecia areata.

The rearrangement links TRBV7-9 to TRBJ2-5; D is ambiguous. The CDR3 runs to 13 residues. CDR1 SEHNR and CDR2 FQNEAQ come from the germline V gene (reference sequence). Trimming took 5 bases from V and 0 from J, leaving 7 bases between them. CDR3 residues: CASSQDHQETQYF. The CDR3 coding sequence is TGTGCCAGCAGCCAGGATCACCAAGAGACCCAGTACTTC. The variable domain in full, with the rest retrieved from reference TRBV7-9 and TRBJ2-5, is DTGVSQNPRHKITKRGQNVTFRCDPISEHNRLYWYRQTLGQGPEFLTYFQNEAQLEKSRLLSDRFSAERPKGSFSTLEIQRTEQGDSAMYLCASSQDHQETQYFGPGTRLLVL.

This chain joins TRBV30 and TRBJ2-5; D not resolved. The V end lost 5 bases, the J end lost 5 bases, and 12 bases lay between the germline ends. The germline gives CDR1 GTSNPN, CDR2 SVGIG (reference sequence). This CDR3 is built from 12 residues. The CDR3 DNA sequence: TGTGCCTGGGACGGTGGCACGGAGACCCAGTACTTC. Translation: CAWDGGTETQYF.

The chain combines TRBV4-1 with TRBJ2-2, with 7 bases aligning to TRBD2. The CDR3 is 15 residues long. The germline V gene encodes CDR1 MGHRA and CDR2 YSYEKL. With V trimmed by 2 bases and J by 6 bases, 6 bases remained unmatched. CDR3 bases: TGCGCCAGCAGCCAATGGGGAGGGACCTCCGGGGAGCTGTTTTTT. It yields the protein CASSQWGGTSGELFF.

This clone was recorded only once. J is TRBJ1-1 and V is TRBV29-1; D is possibly TRBD1 (5 bases). In germline, CDR1 is SQVTM, CDR2 ANQGSEA. CDR3 length: 15 amino acids. Between the trimmed V and J ends, which lost 8 bases and 0 bases, there was a span of 19 bases. The CDR3 DNA sequence: TGCAGCTATGGGCGGGGGTCGGTGGTGAACACTGAAGCTTTCTTT. It codes for CSYGRGSVVNTEAFF.

This clone was picked up one time. The rearrangement uses TRBV7-2 and TRBJ2-7; 8 nucleotides align to TRBD2. The CDR3 totals 15 residues. V was clipped by 2 bases and J by 3 bases; unmatched bases: 6. The germline gives CDR1 SGHTA, CDR2 FQGNSA. The CDR3, as DNA: TGTGCCAGCAGCTTAACTCCCGGGACTAGCTACGAGCAGTACTTC. Residues: CASSLTPGTSYEQYF.

The chain is built from TRBV9 and TRBJ2-1; no reliable D call. With 0 bases removed from V and 6 bases from J, the gap between germline ends came to 4 bases. CDR3 length equals 12 residues. The germline gives CDR1 SGDLS, CDR2 YYNGEE. The CDR3 nucleotides read TGTGCCAGCAGCGTAGAGCCCAATGAGCAGTTCTTC. This encodes CASSVEPNEQFF.

This rearrangement joins TRBV6-6 to TRBJ2-6; D ambiguous. The CDR3 covers 14 residues. Germline CDR1 and CDR2: MNHNY and SVGAGI (reference sequence). V lost 5 bases and J lost 4, with 9 bases in between. The CDR3 reads CASSGLSGANVLTF. The CDR3 DNA reads TGTGCCAGCAGTGGTTTGTCGGGGGCCAACGTCCTGACTTTC.

The CDR3 reads CASSKTGDSNQPQHF. DNA for the CDR3: TGTGCCAGCAGTAAGACAGGGGATAGCAATCAGCCCCAGCATTTT. This chain uses TRBV2 with TRBJ1-5; TRBD1 agrees at 8 bases. V gave up 5 bases and J gave up 0 bases; unmatched junction bases: 3. The CDR3 has 15 amino acids. Germline CDR1 reads SNHLY; CDR2 reads FYNNEI. Combining the CDR3 with reference TRBV2 and TRBJ1-5 gives the whole variable domain EPEVTQTPSHQVTQMGQEVILRCVPISNHLYFYWYRQILGQKVEFLVSFYNNEISEKSEIFDDQFSVERPDGSNFTLKIRSTKLEDSAMYFCASSKTGDSNQPQHFGDGTRLSIL.

J is TRBJ1-2 and V is TRBV30; TRBD1 matches at 8 bases. Trimming at V came to 0 bases and at J to 8 bases, leaving 5 bases not matched to a gene. The CDR3 totals 13 residues. Germline V gene data show CDR1 as GTSNPN and CDR2 as SVGIG (reference sequence). Here the CDR3 reads CAWSVQGTGGYTF. The CDR3 region has the DNA TGTGCCTGGAGTGTGCAAGGGACAGGAGGCTACACCTTC. Based on the CDR3 plus reference TRBV30 and TRBJ1-2, the full variable domain is SQTIHQWPATLVQPVGSPLSLECTVEGTSNPNLYWYRQAAGRGLQLLFYSVGIGQISSEVPQNLSASRPQDRQFILSSKKLLLSDSGFYLCAWSVQGTGGYTFGSGTRLTVV.

In this sample, this clone turned up a few times. J is TRBJ1-6 and V is TRBV7-3; the D gene is possibly TRBD1 (5 bases). V was clipped by 5 bases and J by 7 bases, with 12 bases between them. This CDR3 region has 14 residues. The germline CDR1 and CDR2 sequences are SGHTA and FQGTGA. The DNA of the CDR3 is TGTGCCAGCAGCCTTTCGGGGGAGAATTCACCCCTCCACTTT. Encoded protein: CASSLSGENSPLHF.

The genes are TRBV9 and TRBJ2-3; D is uncertain. The ends were cut back, 0 bases at V and 4 bases at J, with 6 bases in the middle. CDR1 SGDLS and CDR2 YYNGEE come from the germline V gene. The CDR3 has 13 residues. The CDR3 nucleotides read TGTGCCAGCAGCGTAGGACAAGCAGATACGCAGTATTTT. Translation: CASSVGQADTQYF.

This clone was seen only a few times. The chain has TRBV29-1 and TRBJ1-2; D call uncertain. The germline V and J ends were trimmed by 5 bases and 1 base, with 8 bases remaining between them. Germline V CDR1 and CDR2: SQVTM, ANQGSEA. CDR3 length: 12 amino acids. CDR3 sequence: CSVTDNNYGYTF. As DNA, the CDR3 is TGCAGCGTTACAGATAATAACTATGGCTACACCTTC.

This sequence joins TRBV4-1 and TRBJ1-5; TRBD1 matches at 7 bases. Looked up from germline, CDR1 is MGHRA and CDR2 is YSYEKL. V lost 1 base, J lost 9 bases, and 9 bases stayed unmatched. The CDR3 length is 15 residues. CDR3 nucleotides: TGCGCCAGCAGCCAAGGCGGGACAGCGAGGGGGCCCCAGCATTTT. It codes for CASSQGGTARGPQHF.

V is TRBV29-1 and J is TRBJ2-5, with 12 bases that match TRBD1. This CDR3 contains 17 residues. Germline CDR1 is SQVTM and CDR2 is ANQGSEA. Trimming cost V 0 bases and J 5 bases; bases outside gene matches: 10. Here the CDR3 reads CSVEDKLGTGGDETQYF. CDR3 DNA sequence: TGCAGCGTTGAAGATAAATTGGGGACAGGGGGCGATGAGACCCAGTACTTC.

This chain connects TRBV30 to TRBJ2-7; possible D gene TRBD1, 5 bases. This CDR3 comprises 13 residues. CDR1 and CDR2 (germline): GTSNPN, SVGIG (reference sequence). Between the trimmed V and J ends, which lost 4 bases and 3 bases, there was a span of 13 bases. The CDR3 region has the DNA TGTGCCTGGACCCCCCTCGGACACTACGAGCAGTACTTC. Protein: CAWTPLGHYEQYF.

The gene calls are TRBV4-1 and TRBJ1-4; tentatively, D is TRBD1 (5 bases). This CDR3 comprises 17 residues. CDR1 and CDR2 from the germline V gene are MGHRA and YSYEKL. The germline V and J ends were trimmed by 3 bases and 0 bases, with 14 bases remaining between them. CDR3 loop: CASSHVGLRSTNEKLFF. The CDR3 bases are TGCGCCAGCAGCCATGTGGGGCTCAGATCAACTAATGAAAAACTGTTTTTT.

The sample holds a few counts of this clone. The gene calls are TRBV29-1 and TRBJ1-3; D not certain. Germline CDR1 and CDR2: SQVTM and ANQGSEA. The CDR3 runs to 13 residues. Deletions cut 5 bases from V and 0 bases from J, with 8 bases between. The CDR3 is CSVRRHSGNTIYF. CDR3 bases: TGCAGCGTTCGACGGCACTCTGGAAACACCATATATTTT.

V and J are TRBV5-1 and TRBJ1-1; 9 bases align to TRBD1. Trimming at V came to 3 bases and at J to 2 bases, leaving 2 bases not matched to a gene. The germline V gene has CDR1 SGHRS and CDR2 YFSETQ. The CDR3 loop spans 14 amino acids. The CDR3: CASSSGQGNTEAFF. DNA for the CDR3: TGCGCCAGCAGCTCGGGACAGGGTAACACTGAAGCTTTCTTT. The full variable domain, completed using reference TRBV5-1 and TRBJ1-1, is KAGVTQTPRYLIKTRGQQVTLSCSPISGHRSVSWYQQTPGQGLQFLFEYFSETQRNKGNFPGRFSGRQFSNSRSEMNVSTLELGDSALYLCASSSGQGNTEAFFGQGTRLTVV.

This clone was counted only a few times. The J gene is TRBJ2-7, the V gene TRBV25-1, with 7 bases that match TRBD2. CDR3 length equals 15 residues. V was clipped by 2 bases and J by 2 bases; unmatched bases: 6. Germline V lookup: CDR1 MGHDK, CDR2 SYGVNS. CDR3: CASSEGGEPPYEQYF. In nucleotides, the CDR3 is TGTGCCAGCAGTGAAGGGGGGGAACCTCCCTACGAGCAGTACTTC.

The CDR3 coding sequence is TGTGCCAGCAGCTTGGACAGGGAGGCAAAACTGTTTTTT. The encoded protein is CASSLDREAKLFF. This chain connects TRBV2 to TRBJ1-4; 8 bases fit TRBD1. CDR3 length: 13 amino acids. The germline V gene has CDR1 SNHLY and CDR2 FYNNEI. V lost 6 bases and J lost 10; bases outside the gene matches: 7.

The chain recombines TRBV6-6 with TRBJ1-1; TRBD1 might be the D (5 bases). Between the trimmed V and J ends, which lost 6 bases and 7 bases, there was a span of 9 bases. Germline V gene sequence: CDR1 MNHNY, CDR2 SVGAGI (reference sequence). The CDR3 runs to 11 residues. The CDR3 region is CASRSRVEAFF. CDR3 sequence (DNA): TGTGCCAGCAGGTCCAGGGTTGAAGCTTTCTTT.

This clone turned up a few times. The chain joins TRBV29-1 to TRBJ1-2, with 7 nucleotides matching TRBD1. The CDR3 sequence is 12 residues long. Germline values: CDR1 SQVTM, CDR2 ANQGSEA. The V and J ends lost 7 bases and 7 bases, in that order; junction bases with no gene match: 9. The DNA of the CDR3 is TGCAGCGCGAACAGGGGATTGGGTGGCTACACCTTC. Translation: CSANRGLGGYTF.

This chain joins TRBV7-9 and TRBJ1-1; 8 bases match TRBD1. Trimming took 6 bases from V and 1 from J; bases not matched to a gene: 4. The CDR3 loop spans 14 amino acids. Germline-derived CDR1 and CDR2 are SEHNR and FQNEAQ (reference sequence). CDR3 sequence reads: CASRTGTGNTEAFF. CDR3 bases: TGTGCCAGCAGGACCGGGACAGGGAACACTGAAGCTTTCTTT.

V is TRBV30 and J is TRBJ2-2; D possibly corresponds to TRBD1 (6 bases). Trimming removed 2 bases from V and 2 bases from J, with 12 bases in between. The CDR3 covers 15 residues. Germline V gene lookup returns CDR1 GTSNPN and CDR2 SVGIG (reference sequence). CDR3 protein: CAWSTGTLNTGELFF. CDR3 bases: TGTGCCTGGAGTACCGGGACACTAAACACCGGGGAGCTGTTTTTT.

This clone has a single count. This chain uses TRBV7-9 with TRBJ2-7; 9 bases match TRBD1. J was trimmed by 2 bases and V by 3 bases; bases with no gene match: 17. The germline V gene has CDR1 SEHNR and CDR2 FQNEAQ (reference sequence). The CDR3 extends over 19 amino acids. The DNA for the CDR3 is TGTGCCAGCAGCTTTTTTTCTTCGGGCGTGACAGGGGGTACCTACGAGCAGTACTTC. Residues: CASSFFSSGVTGGTYEQYF. Complete variable domain (other parts from reference TRBV7-9 and TRBJ2-7): DTGVSQNPRHKITKRGQNVTFRCDPISEHNRLYWYRQTLGQGPEFLTYFQNEAQLEKSRLLSDRFSAERPKGSFSTLEIQRTEQGDSAMYLCASSFFSSGVTGGTYEQYFGPGTRLTVT.

The rearrangement joins TRBV29-1 to TRBJ1-2; weak D call: TRBD1 (6 bases). CDR1 and CDR2 from the germline V gene are SQVTM and ANQGSEA. V was shortened by 4 bases and J by 4 bases, with 16 bases between the two germline ends. The CDR3 covers 14 residues. CDR3 DNA: TGCAGCGTTGCCCCGGGGGCGCTGGGCTATGGCTACACCTTC. It codes for CSVAPGALGYGYTF.

This clone came up a few times. CDR3 nucleotide sequence: TGCAGCATCTCCGACAGGGGACATGGCTACACCTTC. This translates into CSISDRGHGYTF. This chain joins TRBV29-1 and TRBJ1-2, with 8 nucleotides matching TRBD1. J gave up 6 bases and V 8 bases, and 8 bases lay outside the gene matches. CDR3 length: 12 amino acids. Germline lookup yields CDR1 SQVTM and CDR2 ANQGSEA.

The chain employs TRBV6-5 and TRBJ2-6, with a weak D call TRBD2 (5 bases). V was clipped by 2 bases and J by 0 bases, with 5 bases between them. Germline values: CDR1 MNHEY, CDR2 SVGAGI. There are 15 residues in the CDR3. The CDR3, as DNA: TGTGCCAGCAGTTACGAGGGCTCTGGGGCCAACGTCCTGACTTTC. Its protein is CASSYEGSGANVLTF.

This chain links TRBV15 with TRBJ1-4; 7 nucleotides match TRBD1. J lost 0 bases, V lost 5 bases, and 6 bases had no gene match. Germline V lookup: CDR1 LNHNV, CDR2 YYDKDF (reference sequence). CDR3 length: 16 amino acids. This CDR3 is CATSQGQIATNEKLFF. The CDR3 DNA sequence: TGTGCCACCAGCCAGGGACAGATAGCAACTAATGAAAAACTGTTTTTT.

The chain is built from TRBV5-1 and TRBJ2-7; D not certain. The V end lost 0 bases, the J end lost 3 bases, and 10 bases lay between the germline ends. Germline V gives CDR1 SGHRS, CDR2 YFSETQ. This CDR3 contains 14 residues. This CDR3 reads CASSLAGEVYEQYF. In DNA, the CDR3 is TGCGCCAGCAGCTTGGCAGGAGAAGTCTACGAGCAGTACTTC.

The rearrangement links TRBV2 to TRBJ1-2; 8 nucleotides align to TRBD1. J lost 7 bases, V lost 4 bases, and 5 bases had no gene match. The germline CDR1 and CDR2 sequences are SNHLY and FYNNEI. The CDR3 has 13 residues. This chain's CDR3 is CASSADRVSGYTF. CDR3 sequence (DNA): TGTGCCAGCAGTGCGGACAGGGTTTCTGGCTACACCTTC.